This T cell receptor beta chain was documented in a study of metastatic and nonmetastatic thyroid tumors. Looking at the study overall: Repertoires of blood and of tissue (tumor or nodule) from malignant and benign thyroid patients were compared.

The CDR3 is made up of 15 amino acids. CDR1 MDHEN and CDR2 SYDVKM come from the germline V gene. The V gene lost 5 bases and the J gene lost 2 bases, with 16 bases spanning the gap. Points from the study as a whole: Versus benign nodules, malignant thyroid tumors reportedly had significantly higher TCR beta diversity, in blood and tumor.

Original data processing: Clinicopathological groups supplied CDR3 differences that were used to build a distant-metastasis classifier for papillary thyroid cancer. TCRdb reprocessed the PCR reads using MiXCR. For this entry, the V and J calls and clone size follow TCRdb and not the study's own pipeline. The data show 30,000 to 35,000 clones, about 30% seen once. All patients were untreated before thyroid surgery. About this clone itself: The antigen is unknown. The same CDR3 is also encoded by other DNA sequences in this sample.

The TCR was taken from a female donor with papillary thyroid cancer or a benign thyroid nodule (not recorded which). Some clones in this sample may be carry-over from other donors' samples. This chain joins TRBV28 and TRBJ2-7, with D perhaps given as TRBD1 or TRBD2 (5 bases each). Sequenced input: blood. The CDR3 nucleotides read TGTGCCAGCAGTACCAACCGGGACCGAGCCTACGAGCAGTACTTC. Residues: CASSTNRDRAYEQYF.